The clone carrying this T cell receptor (beta chain) has more than one count but fewer than ten. Antigen unknown. This sample is drawn from a study of cytomegalovirus exposure and HLA in healthy donors. General study findings and limits: Among the most significant clusters, several appeared linked to common viral pathogens in a later analysis. A later analysis linked a missense variant in DCLRE1C to the trimming of TCR beta V and J genes. About 150 TCR beta chains were listed as cytomegalovirus-associated.

Germline lookup yields CDR1 KGHSH and CDR2 LQKENI. V dropped 4 bases and J dropped 5 bases, with 11 bases sitting between them. The length of the CDR3 is 14 residues. PCR primers comprised 60 Vbeta and 13 Jbeta primers. The method was immunoSEQ multiplex PCR; TCRdb's version includes in-frame clones alone and lacks a portion of them. Among about 130,000 clones listed, 78% were seen once. The chain employs TRBV18 and TRBJ2-2, with D tentatively TRBD1 (6 bases). The origin of this receptor is a middle-aged woman in good health and CMV-seronegative. Sequenced: PBMCs. CDR3 residues: CASSLQQGTGELFF. The DNA for the CDR3 is TGTGCCAGCTCACTACAACAGGGAACCGGGGAGCTGTTTTTT.